This TCR beta chain derives from a study of blood T cell repertoires in COVID-19. Whole-study context: The United States, Italy and Spain were the sources of the acute and convalescent COVID-19 samples. Sources were T cells, B-cell-depleted T cells, or PBMCs; the material itself was cDNA or gDNA.

Per the germline V gene, CDR1 is MNHEY and CDR2 is SVGEGT. The V gene lost 4 bases and the J gene lost 2 bases, with 24 bases spanning the gap. The CDR3 runs to 19 residues. Sequenced by immunoSEQ multiplex PCR; TCRdb stores in-frame clones only, minus some. The sample has about 250,000 clones; roughly 88% are singletons. Seattle researchers signed up patients amid active infection and tracked them longitudinally. Sequenced: peripheral blood. The chain recombines TRBV6-2 or TRBV6-3 with TRBJ1-5, with D uncertain. The receptor was isolated from a woman older than 75 with COVID-19, enrolled during active disease. CDR3 sequence reads: CASSSLTHLNFLRNQPQHF. CDR3 sequence (DNA): TGTGCCAGCAGTTCATTAACCCACTTAAATTTCCTCCGCAATCAGCCCCAGCATTTT.